This T cell receptor beta chain originates from a study of blood T cell repertoires in COVID-19. Study overall: Italy, Spain and the United States were the sources of the convalescent and acute COVID-19 samples. T cells, B-cell-depleted T cells, or PBMCs provided the cDNA or gDNA that served as material.

Authors' data handling: How many nucleated cells were present was estimated from reference gene primer amplification. Generated by immunoSEQ multiplex PCR, the TCRdb table keeps only in-frame clones and is missing some. V, J and clone size derive from that table, while D and trimming were established from the DNA sequence. The table shows 80,000 or so clones, with 91% occurring only once. The receptor comes from a woman in her fifties or sixties in a cohort sampled during active COVID-19. The sample comprised peripheral blood.

The CDR3 nucleotides read TGTGCCAGCAGTTTATCTCCCACCGGGGAGCTGTTTTTT. This translates into CASSLSPTGELFF. This chain uses TRBV12-3 or TRBV12-4 with TRBJ2-2; D is undetermined. There are 13 residues in the CDR3. Trimming cost V 2 bases and J 4 bases, with 5 bases left between them.